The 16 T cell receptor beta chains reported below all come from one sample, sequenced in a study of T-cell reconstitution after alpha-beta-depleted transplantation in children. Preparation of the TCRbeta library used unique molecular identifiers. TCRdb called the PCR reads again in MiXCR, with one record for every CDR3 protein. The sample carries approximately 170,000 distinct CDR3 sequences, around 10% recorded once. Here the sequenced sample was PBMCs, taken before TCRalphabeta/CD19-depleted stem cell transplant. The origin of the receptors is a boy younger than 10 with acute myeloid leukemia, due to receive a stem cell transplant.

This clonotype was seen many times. The CDR3: CASSLGDRGEAFF. As DNA, the CDR3 is TGCGCCAGCAGCTTGGGGGACAGGGGTGAAGCTTTCTTT. The V and J genes are TRBV5-1 and TRBJ1-1, with 10 positions matching TRBD1. The CDR3 runs 13 residues. Germline V gene sequence: CDR1 SGHRS, CDR2 YFSETQ. V shed 0 bases and J 7 bases; nucleotides not matched to a gene: 0.

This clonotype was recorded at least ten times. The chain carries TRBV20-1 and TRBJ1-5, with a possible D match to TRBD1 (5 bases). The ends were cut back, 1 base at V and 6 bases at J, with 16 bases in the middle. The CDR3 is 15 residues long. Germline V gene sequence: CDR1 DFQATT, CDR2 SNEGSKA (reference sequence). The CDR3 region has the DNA TGCAGTGCTAGAGCCGGGGGAGGGGAAAGTCAGCCCCAGCATTTT. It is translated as CSARAGGGESQPQHF.

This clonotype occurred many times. For the CDR3, the DNA is TGCAGTGCTAGACCACTGGACAGCTCCTACGAGCAGTACTTC. Protein sequence: CSARPLDSSYEQYF. V usage is TRBV20-1 and J usage is TRBJ2-7; tentatively, D is TRBD1 (6 bases). CDR3 size: 14 residues. V dropped 2 bases and J dropped 0 bases, with 11 bases sitting between them. Germline CDR1 is DFQATT and CDR2 is SNEGSKA (reference sequence).

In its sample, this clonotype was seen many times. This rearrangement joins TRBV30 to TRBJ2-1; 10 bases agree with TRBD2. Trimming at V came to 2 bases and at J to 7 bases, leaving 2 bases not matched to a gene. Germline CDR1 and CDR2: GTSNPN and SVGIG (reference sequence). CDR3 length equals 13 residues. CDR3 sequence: CAWSSGRVNEQFF. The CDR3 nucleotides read TGTGCCTGGAGTAGCGGGAGGGTGAATGAGCAGTTCTTC.

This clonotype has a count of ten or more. The CDR3 here is CATSRGGRETQYF. CDR3 in DNA: TGTGCCACCAGCAGAGGTGGAAGGGAGACCCAGTACTTC. This chain joins TRBV15 and TRBJ2-5; D unclear. Trimming stripped 1 base from V and 5 bases from J, with 8 bases between. Germline V gene sequence: CDR1 LNHNV, CDR2 YYDKDF (reference sequence). This CDR3 region has 13 residues.

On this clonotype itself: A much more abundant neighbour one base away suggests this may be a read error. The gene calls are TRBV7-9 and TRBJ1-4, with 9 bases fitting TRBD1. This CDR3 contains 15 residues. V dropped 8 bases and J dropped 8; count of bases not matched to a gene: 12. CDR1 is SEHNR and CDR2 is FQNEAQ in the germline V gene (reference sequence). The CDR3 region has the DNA TGTGCCAGCGGCGCCGGGACAGGGAGGAACGAAAAACTGTTTTTT. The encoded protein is CASGAGTGRNEKLFF.

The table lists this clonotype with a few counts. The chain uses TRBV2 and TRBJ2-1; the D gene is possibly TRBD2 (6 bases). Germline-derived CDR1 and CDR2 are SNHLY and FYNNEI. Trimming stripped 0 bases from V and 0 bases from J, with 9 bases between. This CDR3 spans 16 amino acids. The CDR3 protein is CASSEAGGLSYNEQFF. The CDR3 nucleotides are TGTGCCAGCAGTGAAGCGGGAGGTCTCTCCTACAATGAGCAGTTCTTC.

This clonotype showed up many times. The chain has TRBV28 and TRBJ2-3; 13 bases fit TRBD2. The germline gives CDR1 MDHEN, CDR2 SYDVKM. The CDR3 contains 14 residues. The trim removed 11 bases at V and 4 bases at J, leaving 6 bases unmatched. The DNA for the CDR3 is TGTGCCGGAACTAGCGGGAGGGCCTCAGATACGCAGTATTTT. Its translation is CAGTSGRASDTQYF.

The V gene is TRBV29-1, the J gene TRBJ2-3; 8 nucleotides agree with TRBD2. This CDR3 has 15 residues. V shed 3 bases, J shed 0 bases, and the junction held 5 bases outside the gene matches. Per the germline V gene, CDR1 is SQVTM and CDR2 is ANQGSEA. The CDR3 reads CSVEPGLESTDTQYF. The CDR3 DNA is TGCAGCGTTGAGCCGGGACTAGAGAGCACAGATACGCAGTATTTT.

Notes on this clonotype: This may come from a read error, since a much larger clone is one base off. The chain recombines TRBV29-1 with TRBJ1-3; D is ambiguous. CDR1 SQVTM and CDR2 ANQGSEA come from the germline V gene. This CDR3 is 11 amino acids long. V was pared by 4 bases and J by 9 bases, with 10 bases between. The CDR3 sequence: CSVVRPGTIYF. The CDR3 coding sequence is TGCAGCGTTGTCCGGCCGGGCACCATATATTTT.

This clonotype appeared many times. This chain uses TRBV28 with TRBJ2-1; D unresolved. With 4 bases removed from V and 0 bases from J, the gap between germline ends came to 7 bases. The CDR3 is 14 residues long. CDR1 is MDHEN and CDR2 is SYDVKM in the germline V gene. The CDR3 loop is CASSWTNSYNEQFF. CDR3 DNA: TGTGCCAGCAGTTGGACGAACTCCTACAATGAGCAGTTCTTC.

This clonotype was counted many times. The CDR3 region has the DNA TGTGCCAGCAGTGAGGCGGGAGAGTCAGATACGCAGTATTTT. Its translation: CASSEAGESDTQYF. The chain employs TRBV6-4 and TRBJ2-3, with 7 bases matching TRBD2. Germline CDR1 MRHNA, CDR2 SNTAGT. The CDR3 length is 14 residues. With 3 bases clipped from V and 4 bases from J, the junction kept 4 bases outside the gene matches.

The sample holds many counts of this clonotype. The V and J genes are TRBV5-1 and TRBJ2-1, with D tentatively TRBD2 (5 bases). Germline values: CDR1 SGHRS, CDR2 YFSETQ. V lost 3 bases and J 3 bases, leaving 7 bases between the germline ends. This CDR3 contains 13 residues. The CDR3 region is CASSSGFYNEQFF. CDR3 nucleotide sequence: TGCGCCAGCAGCTCGGGATTCTACAATGAGCAGTTCTTC.

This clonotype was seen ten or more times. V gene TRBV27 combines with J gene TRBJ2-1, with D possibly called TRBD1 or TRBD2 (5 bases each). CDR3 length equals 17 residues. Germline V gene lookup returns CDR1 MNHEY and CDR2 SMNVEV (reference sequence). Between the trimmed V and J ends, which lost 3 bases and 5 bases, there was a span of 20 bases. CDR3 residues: CASSLRPRDLLNNEQFF. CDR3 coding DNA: TGTGCCAGCAGTTTGAGACCCCGGGACCTTCTAAACAATGAGCAGTTCTTC.

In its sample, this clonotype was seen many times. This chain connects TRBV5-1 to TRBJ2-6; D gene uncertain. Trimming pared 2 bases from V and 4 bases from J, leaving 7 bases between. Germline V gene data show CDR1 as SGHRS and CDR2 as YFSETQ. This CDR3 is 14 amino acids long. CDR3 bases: TGCGCCAGCAGCTTCGTGGCAGGGGCCAACGTCCTGACTTTC. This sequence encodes CASSFVAGANVLTF.

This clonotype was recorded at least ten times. The CDR3 loop is CASSRGNSPLHF. Here the CDR3 DNA reads TGTGCCAGCAGTCGGGGGAATTCACCCCTCCACTTT. The gene calls are TRBV27 and TRBJ1-6; tentative D call: TRBD1 (5 bases). Between the trimmed V and J ends, which lost 5 bases and 7 bases, there was a span of 6 bases. CDR1 and CDR2 from the germline V gene are MNHEY and SMNVEV (reference sequence). This CDR3 contains 12 residues.